This entry is about one T cell receptor (beta chain). Sequencing was performed with immunoSEQ multiplex PCR; in TCRdb, only in-frame clones are kept and a portion is missing. The table records about 170,000 clones, roughly 90% of them present only once. This record comes from a study of blood T cell repertoires in COVID-19. V gave up 6 bases and J gave up 1 base; unmatched junction bases: 4. Germline assignment: CDR1 MNHNY and CDR2 SVGAGI (reference sequence). CDR3 length: 15 amino acids. V gene TRBV6-6 combines with J gene TRBJ2-1; TRBD1 agrees at 9 bases. Sequencing was performed on PBMCs or T cells enriched from blood (not recorded which). This sequence originates from a young woman who had recovered from COVID-19. The CDR3 loop reads CASSPGTGSYNEQFF. CDR3 sequence (DNA): TGTGCCAGCAGCCCCGGGACAGGGTCCTACAATGAGCAGTTCTTC.